This TCR beta chain is drawn from a study of cytomegalovirus exposure and HLA in healthy donors. CDR1 PRHDT and CDR2 FYEKMQ come from the germline V gene (reference sequence). The V end was cut by 6 bases, the J end by 8 bases, with 20 bases between. There are 16 residues in the CDR3. On this clone itself: Its antigen is currently unknown.

Notes on the study in general: Data from an earlier analysis indicated that most TCR beta V segments were productive either about 90% or about 30% of the time. HLA restriction was apparent for most CMV-associated TCR beta chains in a later analysis. Most likely, a cluster of highly shared sequence variants arose as a sequencing artifact. Per published reports, the classifier diagnosed cytomegalovirus status with high specificity and sensitivity.

The PCR employed 60 Vbeta primers together with 13 Jbeta primers. Measured with immunoSEQ multiplex PCR; TCRdb has only the in-frame clones, and not every one. The sample holds roughly 130,000 clones, 74% seen once. The clonotype comes from a woman aged 45-60 years in good health and CMV-seropositive. V and J are TRBV13 and TRBJ1-6; D is possibly TRBD1 (5 bases). Sequenced input: PBMCs. The CDR3 DNA sequence: TGTGCCAGCAGACGCTGGGTAGGGGCGGCGGATTCACCCCTCCACTTT. This translates into CASRRWVGAADSPLHF.